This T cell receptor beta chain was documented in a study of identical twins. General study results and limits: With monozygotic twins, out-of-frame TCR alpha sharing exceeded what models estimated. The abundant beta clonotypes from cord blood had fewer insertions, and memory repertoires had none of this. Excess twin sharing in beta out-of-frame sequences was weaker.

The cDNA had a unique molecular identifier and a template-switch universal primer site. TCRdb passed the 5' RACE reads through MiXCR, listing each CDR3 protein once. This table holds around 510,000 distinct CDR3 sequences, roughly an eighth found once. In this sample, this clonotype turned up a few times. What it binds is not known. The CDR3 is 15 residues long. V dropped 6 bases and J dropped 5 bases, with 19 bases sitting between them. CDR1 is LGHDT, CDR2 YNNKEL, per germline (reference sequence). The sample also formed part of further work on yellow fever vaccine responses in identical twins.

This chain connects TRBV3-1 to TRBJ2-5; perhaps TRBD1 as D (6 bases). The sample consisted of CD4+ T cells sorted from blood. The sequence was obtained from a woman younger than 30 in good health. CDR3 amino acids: CASRPKWGTRETQYF. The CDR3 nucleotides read TGTGCCAGCAGACCGAAGTGGGGGACACGTGAGACCCAGTACTTC.